A single sample gave rise to the 26 T cell receptor beta chains below, sequenced in a study of cytomegalovirus exposure and HLA in healthy donors. Data came from immunoSEQ multiplex PCR; TCRdb stores just in-frame clones and leaves some out. The sample lists 110,000 or so clones; around 89% were seen once. Sequencing input: PBMCs. All receptors derive from a man between 18 and 29 years old in good health and CMV-seronegative.

V is TRBV11-3 and J is TRBJ2-5; TRBD2 agrees at 10 bases. Germline V CDR1 and CDR2: SGHNT, YENEEA. The CDR3 loop spans 15 amino acids. Unmatched junction bases numbered 1, after V lost 2 bases and J lost 1 base. Written as DNA, the CDR3 is TGTGCCAGCAGCTTACTAGCGGGAGTCCAAGAGACCCAGTACTTC. Translation gives CASSLLAGVQETQYF.

The chain couples TRBV19 to TRBJ2-1; the match to TRBD1 covers 9 bases. The CDR3 loop spans 19 amino acids. From germline, CDR1 is LNHDA and CDR2 SQIVND (reference sequence). Trimming at V came to 5 bases and at J to 3 bases, leaving 17 bases not matched to a gene. This CDR3 is CASSPTKLGDRVHYNEQFF. The CDR3 DNA reads as TGTGCCAGTAGTCCAACGAAATTGGGGGACAGGGTGCACTACAATGAGCAGTTCTTC.

The chain employs TRBV27 and TRBJ2-1; 8 bases are a match to TRBD2. The J segment lost 9 bases and the V segment lost 0 bases, leaving 4 bases of the junction unmatched. This CDR3 comprises 14 residues. Germline assignment: CDR1 MNHEY and CDR2 SMNVEV (reference sequence). Written as DNA, the CDR3 is TGTGCCAGCAGTTTATCGTCCCTAGCGGGTGAGCAGTTCTTC. Residues: CASSLSSLAGEQFF.

This sequence joins TRBV30 and TRBJ2-2; no firm D call. This CDR3 comprises 11 residues. Trimming cost V 4 bases and J 6 bases, with 6 bases left between them. CDR1 GTSNPN and CDR2 SVGIG come from the germline V gene (reference sequence). This chain's CDR3 is CAWNTAGELFF. In DNA, the CDR3 is TGTGCCTGGAATACGGCCGGGGAGCTGTTTTTT.

This clone has just one count. The V gene is TRBV2, the J gene TRBJ2-1; 10 positions match TRBD2. Germline loops: CDR1 SNHLY, CDR2 FYNNEI. CDR3 length: 16 residues. V shed 2 bases, J shed 9 bases, and the junction held 10 bases outside the gene matches. CDR3 in DNA: TGTGCCAGCAGTGAATCGCTAACGGGACTAGCGCTTGAGCAGTTCTTC. This encodes CASSESLTGLALEQFF.

J is TRBJ2-7 and V is TRBV11-2, with D perhaps matching TRBD1 (6 bases). This CDR3 comprises 14 residues. CDR1 SGHAT and CDR2 FQNNGV come from the germline V gene. V lost 0 bases, J lost 6 bases, and 12 bases lay in between. The CDR3 DNA reads as TGTGCCAGCAGCTTAGAACCCAGGGGCAGCGAGCAGTACTTC. It yields the protein CASSLEPRGSEQYF.

The chain uses TRBV4-2 and TRBJ1-6; 8 nucleotides agree with TRBD1. CDR1 and CDR2 from the germline V gene are LGHNA and YNFKEQ. Trimming at V came to 0 bases and at J to 4 bases, leaving 5 bases not matched to a gene. The CDR3 consists of 17 residues. CDR3 in amino acids: CASSQEGQGVYNSPLHF. The DNA of the CDR3 is TGTGCCAGCAGCCAAGAAGGACAGGGAGTTTATAATTCACCCCTCCACTTT.

The V call is TRBV5-5, the J call TRBJ2-7; TRBD2 aligns across 10 bases. This CDR3 contains 15 residues. CDR1 and CDR2 (germline): SGHKS, YYEKEE (reference sequence). V gave up 7 bases and J gave up 6 bases; unmatched junction bases: 13. The CDR3 coding sequence is TGTGCCAGCGTGGGGACTAGCGTCGGAGGTGGCGAGCAGTACTTC. Its protein product is CASVGTSVGGGEQYF.

The chain is built from TRBV2 and TRBJ1-2; D possibly corresponds to TRBD1 (5 bases). Germline V gene sequence: CDR1 SNHLY, CDR2 FYNNEI. The CDR3 length is 14 residues. Trimming took off 6 bases at V and 0 bases at J, with 11 bases between the two ends. The CDR3: CASRTDITNYGYTF. In DNA form, the CDR3 reads TGTGCCAGCAGAACGGACATCACTAACTATGGCTACACCTTC.

V and J are TRBV27 and TRBJ2-3; D remains unclear. Germline V CDR1 and CDR2: MNHEY, SMNVEV (reference sequence). The CDR3 sequence is 13 residues long. Trimming pared 2 bases from V and 1 base from J, leaving 4 bases between. The CDR3 region is CASSLRGTDTQYF. The CDR3 DNA reads TGTGCCAGCAGTTTACGGGGCACAGATACGCAGTATTTT.

V is TRBV25-1 and J is TRBJ2-5, with 10 bases matching TRBD1. The length of the CDR3 is 15 residues. Per the germline V gene, CDR1 is MGHDK and CDR2 is SYGVNS. The V gene end was trimmed by 2 bases and the J gene end by 5 bases; junction bases not matched to a gene: 5. This CDR3 reads CASSERDRGNETQYF. The CDR3 coding sequence is TGTGCCAGCAGTGAACGGGACAGGGGTAACGAGACCCAGTACTTC.

The rearrangement joins TRBV5-1 to TRBJ2-1, with a weak D call TRBD1 (5 bases). Germline V gene sequence: CDR1 SGHRS, CDR2 YFSETQ. The ends were cut back, 0 bases at V and 2 bases at J, with 12 bases in the middle. CDR3 size: 16 residues. CDR3 nucleotides: TGCGCCAGCAGCTTGGTAGGGGAAATTACCTACAATGAGCAGTTCTTC. This sequence encodes CASSLVGEITYNEQFF.

The rearrangement joins TRBV6-4 to TRBJ2-3; TRBD2 matches at 7 bases. J lost 1 base, V lost 3 bases, and 4 bases had no gene match. The germline V gene has CDR1 MRHNA and CDR2 SNTAGT. This CDR3 is built from 15 residues. For the CDR3, the DNA is TGTGCCAGCAGTGAATCGAGCGGGGGCACAGATACGCAGTATTTT. It translates to CASSESSGGTDTQYF.

V usage is TRBV11-3 and J usage is TRBJ2-7, with D possibly TRBD1 on 5 matching bases. The CDR3 extends over 12 amino acids. The germline V and J ends were trimmed by 4 bases and 3 bases, with 7 bases remaining between them. From germline, CDR1 is SGHNT and CDR2 YENEEA. The CDR3 spells CASSYQGYEQYF. DNA of the CDR3: TGTGCCAGCAGCTACCAGGGCTACGAGCAGTACTTC.

This chain links TRBV7-9 with TRBJ1-2, with a weak D call TRBD1 (5 bases). The CDR3 is 14 residues long. The ends were cut back, 1 base at V and 1 base at J, with 7 bases in the middle. CDR1 and CDR2 (germline): SEHNR, FQNEAQ (reference sequence). As DNA, the CDR3 is TGTGCCAGCAGCTTAGTAGGGGTTAACTATGGCTACACCTTC. It yields the protein CASSLVGVNYGYTF.

This clone was detected a few times. The chain is built from TRBV7-9 and TRBJ1-2; possible D gene TRBD1, 6 bases. Germline V CDR1 and CDR2: SEHNR, FQNEAQ (reference sequence). V lost 1 base and J lost 7, with 10 bases in between. The CDR3 spans 13 residues. The chain's CDR3 is CASSLEQGAGYTF. The CDR3 DNA reads TGTGCCAGCAGCTTAGAACAGGGTGCTGGCTACACCTTC.

This rearrangement joins TRBV28 to TRBJ1-6; D possibly corresponds to TRBD1 (6 bases). The CDR3 contains 14 residues. V was clipped by 5 bases and J by 8 bases, with 13 bases between them. From germline, CDR1 is MDHEN and CDR2 SYDVKM. CDR3 loop: CASSLRQVHSPLHF. The CDR3 region has the DNA TGTGCCAGCAGTCTACGACAGGTACATTCACCCCTCCACTTT.

This chain joins TRBV4-1 and TRBJ1-1; no firm D call. Trimming took 0 bases from V and 4 from J, leaving 21 bases between them. There are 18 residues in the CDR3. Germline V CDR1 and CDR2: MGHRA, YSYEKL. This CDR3 reads CASSQEPGGPYWLTEAFF. In DNA form, the CDR3 reads TGCGCCAGCAGCCAAGAACCTGGCGGGCCCTATTGGCTCACTGAAGCTTTCTTT.

This chain uses TRBV11-2 with TRBJ1-1, with 7 bases aligning to TRBD1. The CDR3 is made up of 16 amino acids. The V gene end was trimmed by 5 bases and the J gene end by 3 bases; junction bases not matched to a gene: 12. CDR1 and CDR2 (germline): SGHAT, FQNNGV. The CDR3 sequence is CASSTARRGPYTEAFF. CDR3 sequence (DNA): TGTGCCAGCAGCACGGCGAGGAGGGGGCCTTACACTGAAGCTTTCTTT. The full variable domain, with the rest looked up from reference TRBV11-2 and TRBJ1-1, is EAGVAQSPRYKIIEKRQSVAFWCNPISGHATLYWYQQILGQGPKLLIQFQNNGVVDDSQLPKDRFSAERLKGVDSTLKIQPAKLEDSAVYLCASSTARRGPYTEAFFGQGTRLTVV.

The chain employs TRBV10-1 and TRBJ1-1, with 11 bases identical to TRBD1. After removal of 7 bases from V and 3 bases from J, the junction contained 13 bases not matched to a gene. This CDR3 is 17 amino acids long. Germline assignment: CDR1 WNHNN and CDR2 SYGVQD (reference sequence). CDR3 sequence (DNA): TGCGCCAGCACCGAACGCCGGGACAGGGGGGGGTACACTGAAGCTTTCTTT. Residues: CASTERRDRGGYTEAFF.

The rearrangement uses TRBV27 and TRBJ1-1, with unresolved D. Germline lookup yields CDR1 MNHEY and CDR2 SMNVEV (reference sequence). The CDR3 consists of 15 residues. Deletions cut 6 bases from V and 0 bases from J, with 14 bases between. CDR3 sequence reads: CASRLLFSLNTEAFF. In DNA, the CDR3 is TGTGCCAGCAGACTATTGTTCTCTTTGAACACTGAAGCTTTCTTT.

J is TRBJ2-1 and V is TRBV5-1; D not certain. V lost 4 bases to trimming and J lost 6 bases, with 14 bases between them. Looked up from germline, CDR1 is SGHRS and CDR2 is YFSETQ. The CDR3 covers 14 residues. This CDR3 is CASSQTVVLNEQFF. The CDR3 nucleotides are TGCGCCAGCAGCCAAACAGTAGTACTCAATGAGCAGTTCTTC.

The genes are TRBV28 and TRBJ1-1, with 7 bases that match TRBD1. Trimming at V came to 5 bases and at J to 4 bases, leaving 10 bases not matched to a gene. The CDR3 has 15 amino acids. CDR1 MDHEN and CDR2 SYDVKM come from the germline V gene. The CDR3 DNA reads as TGTGCCAGCAGTCAGGGACAGCTGGCTTTCACTGAAGCTTTCTTT. Its translation: CASSQGQLAFTEAFF.

The genes are TRBV6-1 and TRBJ1-1; 8 positions match TRBD1. The CDR3 consists of 15 residues. With V trimmed by 4 bases and J by 1 base, 5 bases remained unmatched. Germline V gene sequence: CDR1 MNHNS, CDR2 SASEGT. The CDR3 sequence is CASSAMGTGNTEAFF. CDR3 in DNA: TGTGCCAGCAGTGCAATGGGGACAGGGAACACTGAAGCTTTCTTT.

This sequence joins TRBV19 and TRBJ2-5; D is undetermined. The ends were cut back, 2 bases at V and 4 bases at J, with 11 bases in the middle. The germline V gene encodes CDR1 LNHDA and CDR2 SQIVND (reference sequence). The CDR3 runs to 14 residues. DNA of the CDR3: TGTGCCAGTAGTATATCGGCCAGGATAGAGACCCAGTACTTC. It codes for CASSISARIETQYF.

V usage is TRBV11-3 and J usage is TRBJ2-3; 8 bases fit TRBD2. V was clipped by 5 bases and J by 6 bases; unmatched bases: 10. The CDR3 has 15 residues. Germline V gene lookup returns CDR1 SGHNT and CDR2 YENEEA. The CDR3 DNA is TGTGCCAGCAGCCCGAGAGCGGGAGCCATGGATACGCAGTATTTT. It encodes CASSPRAGAMDTQYF.